The source of this TCR beta chain is a study of blood T cell repertoires in COVID-19. Study details: COVID-19 samples, acute and convalescent, were from the United States, Italy and Spain. From T cells, B-cell-depleted T cells, or PBMCs came the material, which was cDNA or gDNA.

The CDR3 consists of 14 residues. Germline CDR1 is SGHTA and CDR2 is FQGTGA. As to this clone: Its ends do not fully match the called genes, so a read error is possible.

In the original workflow: Estimated nucleated cell counts came from reference gene primer amplification. The repertoire was sequenced with immunoSEQ multiplex PCR; TCRdb's copy has only in-frame clones and lacks some. The V and J calls and clone size are taken from that table; D and trimming were inferred from the DNA. The table has tens of thousands of clones, 70% to 85% seen once. V gene TRBV7-3 combines with J gene TRBJ2-1; D uncertain. The receptor was derived from a man in his fifties or sixties with active or convalescent COVID-19. The sample consisted of peripheral blood. Here the CDR3 DNA reads TGTGCCAGCAGCTTTTCAGTTGGGCTCAATGGGCAGTTCTTC. The encoded protein is CASSFSVGLNGQFF.